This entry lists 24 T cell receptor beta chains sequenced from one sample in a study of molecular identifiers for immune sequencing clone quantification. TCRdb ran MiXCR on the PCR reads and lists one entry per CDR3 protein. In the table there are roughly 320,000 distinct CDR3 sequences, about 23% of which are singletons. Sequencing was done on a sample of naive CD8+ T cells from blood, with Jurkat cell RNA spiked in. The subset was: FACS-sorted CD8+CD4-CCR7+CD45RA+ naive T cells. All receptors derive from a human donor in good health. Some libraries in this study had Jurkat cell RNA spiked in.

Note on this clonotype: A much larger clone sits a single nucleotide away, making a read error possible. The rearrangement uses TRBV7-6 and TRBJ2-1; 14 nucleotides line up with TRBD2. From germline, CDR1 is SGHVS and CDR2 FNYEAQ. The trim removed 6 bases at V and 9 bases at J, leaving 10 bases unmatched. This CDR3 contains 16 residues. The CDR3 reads CASSKTSGGGNSEQFF. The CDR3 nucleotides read TGTGCCAGCAGTAAGACTAGCGGGGGGGGTAACAGTGAGCAGTTCTTC.

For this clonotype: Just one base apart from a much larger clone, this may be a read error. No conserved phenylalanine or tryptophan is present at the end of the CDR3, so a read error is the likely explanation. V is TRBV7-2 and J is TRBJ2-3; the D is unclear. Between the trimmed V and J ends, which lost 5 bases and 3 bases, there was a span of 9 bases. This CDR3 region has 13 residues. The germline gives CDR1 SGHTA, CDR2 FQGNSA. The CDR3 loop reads CASSTMGTDTQYL. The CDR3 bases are TGTGCCAGCAGCACCATGGGTACAGATACGCAGTATCTT.

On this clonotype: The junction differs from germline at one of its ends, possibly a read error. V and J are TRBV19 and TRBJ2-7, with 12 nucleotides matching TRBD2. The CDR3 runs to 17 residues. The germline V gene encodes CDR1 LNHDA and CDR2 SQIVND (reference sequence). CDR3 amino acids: CASSQGLAGLTSYAQYF. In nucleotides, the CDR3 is TGTGCCAGTAGCCAAGGACTAGCGGGGTTGACATCCTACGCGCAGTACTTC.

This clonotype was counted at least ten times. The CDR3 is CASSGGATVPNTEAFF. In nucleotides, the CDR3 is TGTGCCAGCAGCGGAGGGGCCACTGTGCCGAACACTGAAGCTTTCTTT. The V and J genes are TRBV9 and TRBJ1-1, with D perhaps TRBD1 (5 bases). Trimming took off 3 bases at V and 1 base at J, with 16 bases between the two ends. This CDR3 is 16 amino acids long. Looked up from germline, CDR1 is SGDLS and CDR2 is YYNGEE.

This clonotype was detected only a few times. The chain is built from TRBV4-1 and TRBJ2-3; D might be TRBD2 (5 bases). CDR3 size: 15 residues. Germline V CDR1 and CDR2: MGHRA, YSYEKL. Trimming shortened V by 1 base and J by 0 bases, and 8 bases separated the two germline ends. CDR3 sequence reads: CASSQVGLSTDTQYF. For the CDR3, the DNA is TGCGCCAGCAGCCAAGTCGGACTCAGCACAGATACGCAGTATTTT.

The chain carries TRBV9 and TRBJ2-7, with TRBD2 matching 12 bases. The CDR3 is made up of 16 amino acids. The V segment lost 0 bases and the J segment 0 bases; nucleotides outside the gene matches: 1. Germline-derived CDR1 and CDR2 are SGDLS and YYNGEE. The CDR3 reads CASSVGGLAGSYEQYF. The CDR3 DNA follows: TGTGCCAGCAGCGTAGGGGGACTAGCGGGCTCCTACGAGCAGTACTTC.

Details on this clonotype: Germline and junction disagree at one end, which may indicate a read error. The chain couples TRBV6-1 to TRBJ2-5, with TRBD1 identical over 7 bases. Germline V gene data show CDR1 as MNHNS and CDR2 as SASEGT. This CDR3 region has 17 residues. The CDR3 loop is CASSGSVTTGPKEPQYF. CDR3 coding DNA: TGTGCCAGCAGTGGCTCGGTTACGACAGGGCCGAAAGAGCCCCAGTACTTC.

CDR3 in amino acids: CASSTDRPPFYEQYF. Here the CDR3 DNA reads TGTGCCAGCAGTACGGACAGGCCCCCCTTTTACGAGCAGTACTTC. The rearrangement uses TRBV6-2 or TRBV6-3 and TRBJ2-7, with TRBD1 identical over 7 bases. CDR3 length: 15 amino acids. The trim removed 5 bases at V and 4 bases at J, leaving 11 bases unmatched. Germline assignment: CDR1 MNHEY and CDR2 SVGEGT.

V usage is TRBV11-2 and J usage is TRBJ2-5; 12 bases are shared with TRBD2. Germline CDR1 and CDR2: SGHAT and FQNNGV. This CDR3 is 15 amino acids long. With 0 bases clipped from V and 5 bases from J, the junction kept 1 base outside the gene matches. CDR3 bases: TGTGCCAGCAGCTTAGAGACTAGCGGGGGTGAGACCCAGTACTTC. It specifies CASSLETSGGETQYF.

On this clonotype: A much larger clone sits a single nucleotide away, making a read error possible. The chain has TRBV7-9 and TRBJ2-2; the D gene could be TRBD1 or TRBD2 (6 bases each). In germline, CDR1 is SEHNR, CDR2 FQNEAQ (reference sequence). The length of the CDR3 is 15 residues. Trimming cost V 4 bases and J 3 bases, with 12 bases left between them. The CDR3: CASSSPGADTGELFF. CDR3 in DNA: TGTGCCAGCAGCTCTCCGGGGGCGGACACCGGGGAGCTGTTTTTT.

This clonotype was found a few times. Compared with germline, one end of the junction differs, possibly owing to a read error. CDR3 in amino acids: CANSAWDSGVEQYF. In DNA form, the CDR3 reads TGTGCCAACAGCGCGTGGGACAGTGGAGTGGAGCAGTACTTC. The chain carries TRBV9 and TRBJ2-7; TRBD1 matches at 7 bases. In germline, CDR1 is SGDLS, CDR2 YYNGEE. The CDR3 is 14 amino acids.

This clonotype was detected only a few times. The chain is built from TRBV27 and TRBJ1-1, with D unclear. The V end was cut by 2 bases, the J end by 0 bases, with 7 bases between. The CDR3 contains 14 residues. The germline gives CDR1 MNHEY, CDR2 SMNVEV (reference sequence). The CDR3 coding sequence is TGTGCCAGCAGTTTAAAGCCGGTGAACACTGAAGCTTTCTTT. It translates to CASSLKPVNTEAFF.

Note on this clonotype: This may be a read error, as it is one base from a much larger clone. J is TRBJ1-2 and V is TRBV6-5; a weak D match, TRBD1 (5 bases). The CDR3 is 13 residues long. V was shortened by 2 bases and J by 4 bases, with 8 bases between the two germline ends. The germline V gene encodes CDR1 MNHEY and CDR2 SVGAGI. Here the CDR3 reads CASSYGAGYGYTF. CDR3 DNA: TGTGCCAGCAGTTACGGGGCAGGCTATGGCTACACCTTC.

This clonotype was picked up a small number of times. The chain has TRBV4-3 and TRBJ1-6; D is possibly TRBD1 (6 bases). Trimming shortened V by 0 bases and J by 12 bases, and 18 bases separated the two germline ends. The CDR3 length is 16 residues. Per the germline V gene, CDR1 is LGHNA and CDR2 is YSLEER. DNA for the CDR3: TGCGCCAGCAGCCAAGATTGGGGGGCCCAATTTGGACCCCTCCACTTT. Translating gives CASSQDWGAQFGPLHF.

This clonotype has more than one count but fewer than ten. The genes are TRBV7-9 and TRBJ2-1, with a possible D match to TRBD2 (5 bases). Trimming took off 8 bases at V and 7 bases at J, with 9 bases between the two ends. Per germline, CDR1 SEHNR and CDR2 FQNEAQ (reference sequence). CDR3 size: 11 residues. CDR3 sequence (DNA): TGTGCCAGCGAACTAGGTAATGAGCAGTTCTTC. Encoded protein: CASELGNEQFF.

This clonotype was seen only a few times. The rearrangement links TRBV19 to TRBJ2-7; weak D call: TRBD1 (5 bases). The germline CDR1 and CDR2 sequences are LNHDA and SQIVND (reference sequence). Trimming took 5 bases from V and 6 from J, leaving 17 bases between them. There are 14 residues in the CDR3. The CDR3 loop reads CASSPFQGSGEQYF. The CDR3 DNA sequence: TGTGCCAGTAGTCCCTTTCAGGGCTCTGGCGAGCAGTACTTC.

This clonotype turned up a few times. The CDR3: CAIRGTGMNTEAFF. The CDR3 DNA is TGTGCCATCAGGGGGACGGGGATGAACACTGAAGCTTTCTTT. The genes are TRBV10-3 and TRBJ1-1, with D tentatively TRBD1 (5 bases). The CDR3 is 14 amino acids. Per germline, CDR1 ENHRY and CDR2 SYGVKD. The V and J ends lost 6 bases and 0 bases respectively, with 11 bases between them.

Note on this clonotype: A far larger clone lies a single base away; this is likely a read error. The CDR3 reads CASSAGYAQYF. The CDR3 DNA sequence: TGTGCCAGCAGTGCAGGGTACGCGCAGTACTTC. The chain combines TRBV6-1 with TRBJ2-7, with TRBD1 as a possible D gene (5 bases). This CDR3 has 11 residues. CDR1 is MNHNS and CDR2 is SASEGT in the germline V gene.

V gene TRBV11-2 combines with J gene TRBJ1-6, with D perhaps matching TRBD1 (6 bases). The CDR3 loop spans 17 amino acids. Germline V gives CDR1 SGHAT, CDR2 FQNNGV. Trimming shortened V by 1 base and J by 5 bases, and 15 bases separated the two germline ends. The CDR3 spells CASSLVGGPGDNSPLHF. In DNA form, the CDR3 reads TGTGCCAGCAGCTTAGTGGGGGGGCCCGGGGATAATTCACCCCTCCACTTT.

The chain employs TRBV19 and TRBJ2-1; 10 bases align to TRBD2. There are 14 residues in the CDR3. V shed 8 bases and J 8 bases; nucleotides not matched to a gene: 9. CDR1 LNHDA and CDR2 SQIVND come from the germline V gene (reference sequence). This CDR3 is CASVPSGRAYEQFF. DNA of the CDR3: TGTGCCAGTGTCCCTAGCGGGAGAGCGTATGAGCAGTTCTTC.

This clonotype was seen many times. The CDR3 is CASSDFSDTQYF. The CDR3, as DNA: TGCGCCAGCAGCGATTTCTCAGATACGCAGTATTTT. The chain carries TRBV4-1 and TRBJ2-3; D not certain. This CDR3 region has 12 residues. The V gene lost 5 bases and the J gene lost 4 bases, with 7 bases spanning the gap. Germline loops: CDR1 MGHRA, CDR2 YSYEKL.

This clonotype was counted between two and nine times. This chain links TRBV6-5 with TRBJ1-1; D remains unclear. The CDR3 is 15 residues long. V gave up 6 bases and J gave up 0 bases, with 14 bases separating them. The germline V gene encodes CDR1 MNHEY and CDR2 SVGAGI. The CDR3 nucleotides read TGTGCCAGCAGCCCGACAAACTACATGAACACTGAAGCTTTCTTT. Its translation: CASSPTNYMNTEAFF.

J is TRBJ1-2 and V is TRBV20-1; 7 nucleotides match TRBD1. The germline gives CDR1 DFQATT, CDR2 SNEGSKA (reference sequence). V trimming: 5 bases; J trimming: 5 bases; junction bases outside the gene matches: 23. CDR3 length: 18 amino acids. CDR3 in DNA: TGCAGTGCTGGGCGGACCGGGACAGTAGATACTCCCGGGTATGGCTACACCTTC. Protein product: CSAGRTGTVDTPGYGYTF.

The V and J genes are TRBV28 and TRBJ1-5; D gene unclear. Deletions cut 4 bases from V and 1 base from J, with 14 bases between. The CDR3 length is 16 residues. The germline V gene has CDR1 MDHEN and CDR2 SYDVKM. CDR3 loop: CASSSVLGRSNQPQHF. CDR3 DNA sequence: TGTGCCAGCAGTTCCGTGTTGGGGAGAAGCAATCAGCCCCAGCATTTT. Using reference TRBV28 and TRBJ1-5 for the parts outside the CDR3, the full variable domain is DVKVTQSSRYLVKRTGEKVFLECVQDMDHENMFWYRQDPGLGLRLIYFSYDVKMKEKGDIPEGYSVSREKKERFSLILESASTNQTSMYLCASSSVLGRSNQPQHFGDGTRLSIL.